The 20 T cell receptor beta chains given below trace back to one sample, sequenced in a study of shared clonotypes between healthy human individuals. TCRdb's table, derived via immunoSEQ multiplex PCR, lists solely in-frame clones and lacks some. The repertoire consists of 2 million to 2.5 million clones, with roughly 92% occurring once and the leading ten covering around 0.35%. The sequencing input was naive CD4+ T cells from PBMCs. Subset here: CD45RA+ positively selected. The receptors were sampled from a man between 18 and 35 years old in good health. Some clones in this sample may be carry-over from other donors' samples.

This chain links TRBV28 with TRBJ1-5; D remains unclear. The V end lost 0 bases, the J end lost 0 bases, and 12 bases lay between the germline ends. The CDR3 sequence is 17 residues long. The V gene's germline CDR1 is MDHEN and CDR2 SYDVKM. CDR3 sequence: CASSLWGFQDSNQPQHF. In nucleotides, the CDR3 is TGTGCCAGCAGTTTATGGGGTTTCCAGGATAGCAATCAGCCCCAGCATTTT.

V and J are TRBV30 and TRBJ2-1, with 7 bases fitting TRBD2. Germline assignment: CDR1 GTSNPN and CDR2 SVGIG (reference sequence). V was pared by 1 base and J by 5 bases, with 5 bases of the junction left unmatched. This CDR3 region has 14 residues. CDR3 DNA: TGTGCCTGGAGTGGTAGCGGGCGCAACAATGAGCAGTTCTTC. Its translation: CAWSGSGRNNEQFF.

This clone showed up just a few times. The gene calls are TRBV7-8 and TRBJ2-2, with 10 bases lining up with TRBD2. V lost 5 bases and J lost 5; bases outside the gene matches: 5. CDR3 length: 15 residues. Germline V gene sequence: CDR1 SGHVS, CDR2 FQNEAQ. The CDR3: CASSASGSETGELFF. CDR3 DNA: TGTGCCAGCAGCGCTAGCGGGAGCGAAACCGGGGAGCTGTTTTTT.

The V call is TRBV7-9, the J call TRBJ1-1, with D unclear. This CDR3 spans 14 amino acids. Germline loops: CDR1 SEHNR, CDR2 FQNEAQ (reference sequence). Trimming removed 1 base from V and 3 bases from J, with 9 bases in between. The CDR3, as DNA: TGTGCCAGCAGCTTAGGGCGCGGGGACACTGAAGCTTTCTTT. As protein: CASSLGRGDTEAFF.

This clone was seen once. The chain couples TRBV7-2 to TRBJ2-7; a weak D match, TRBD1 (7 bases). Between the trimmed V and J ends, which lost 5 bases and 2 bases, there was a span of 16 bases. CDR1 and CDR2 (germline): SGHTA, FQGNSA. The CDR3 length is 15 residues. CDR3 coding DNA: TGTGCCAGCAGCCTTGAGGGGGCGGGACCCTACGAGCAGTACTTC. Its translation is CASSLEGAGPYEQYF.

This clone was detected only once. The chain's CDR3 is CASSSAGGADYGYTF. The CDR3, as DNA: TGTGCCAGCAGCTCCGCGGGAGGGGCGGACTATGGCTACACCTTC. The chain combines TRBV5-4 with TRBJ1-2, with a possible D match to TRBD1 (5 bases). Trimming took 3 bases from V and 3 from J, leaving 15 bases between them. The CDR3 length is 15 residues. The germline gives CDR1 SGHNT, CDR2 YYREEE (reference sequence).

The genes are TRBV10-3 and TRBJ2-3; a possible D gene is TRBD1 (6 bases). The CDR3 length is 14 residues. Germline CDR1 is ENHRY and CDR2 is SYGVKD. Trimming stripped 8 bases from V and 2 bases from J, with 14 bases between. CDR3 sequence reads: CAISPDSATDTQYF. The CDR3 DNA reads TGTGCCATCTCACCGGACAGCGCCACAGATACGCAGTATTTT.

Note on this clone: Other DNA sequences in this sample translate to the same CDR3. The CDR3, as DNA: TGCAGTGCTAGCAGGGGCGGCTACACCTTC. Its translation is CSASRGGYTF. The chain employs TRBV20-1 and TRBJ1-2; maybe TRBD1 (6 bases). V gave up 3 bases and J gave up 8 bases, with 7 bases separating them. Germline lookup yields CDR1 DFQATT and CDR2 SNEGSKA (reference sequence). The CDR3 is 10 residues long.

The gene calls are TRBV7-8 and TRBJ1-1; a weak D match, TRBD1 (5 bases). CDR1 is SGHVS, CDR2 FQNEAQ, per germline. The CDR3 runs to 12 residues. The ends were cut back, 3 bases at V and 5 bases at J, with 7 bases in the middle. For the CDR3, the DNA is TGTGCCAGCAGCTTTGAGGGGACTGAAGCTTTCTTT. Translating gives CASSFEGTEAFF. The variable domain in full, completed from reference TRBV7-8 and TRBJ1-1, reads GAGVSQSPRYKVAKRGQDVALRCDPISGHVSLFWYQQALGQGPEFLTYFQNEAQLDKSGLPSDRFFAERPEGSVSTLKIQRTQQEDSAVYLCASSFEGTEAFFGQGTRLTVV.

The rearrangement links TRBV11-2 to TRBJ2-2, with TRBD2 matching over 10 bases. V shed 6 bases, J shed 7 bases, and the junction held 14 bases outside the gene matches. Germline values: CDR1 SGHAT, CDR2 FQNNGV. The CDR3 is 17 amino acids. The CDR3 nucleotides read TGTGCCAGCAGTCCAAGAGGCGTAGCGGGAGGCCACGGGGAGCTGTTTTTT. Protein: CASSPRGVAGGHGELFF.

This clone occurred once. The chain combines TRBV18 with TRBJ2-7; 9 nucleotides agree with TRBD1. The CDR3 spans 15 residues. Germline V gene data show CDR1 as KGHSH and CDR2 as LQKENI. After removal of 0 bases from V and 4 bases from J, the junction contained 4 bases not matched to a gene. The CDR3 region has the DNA TGTGCCAGCTCACCACCTCCCGGGACAGGGTACGAGCAGTACTTC. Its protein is CASSPPPGTGYEQYF.

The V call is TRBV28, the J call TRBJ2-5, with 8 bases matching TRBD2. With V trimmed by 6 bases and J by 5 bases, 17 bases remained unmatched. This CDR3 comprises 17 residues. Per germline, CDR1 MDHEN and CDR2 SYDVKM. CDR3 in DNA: TGTGCCAGCAGCCCTGTCGGAGGACTAGCAGCGGGGGAGACCCAGTACTTC. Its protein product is CASSPVGGLAAGETQYF.

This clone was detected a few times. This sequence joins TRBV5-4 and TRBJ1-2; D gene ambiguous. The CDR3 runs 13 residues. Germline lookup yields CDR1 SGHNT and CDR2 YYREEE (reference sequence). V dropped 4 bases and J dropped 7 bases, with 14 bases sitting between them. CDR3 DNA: TGTGCCAGCAGCACACTAGACACGACTGGCTACACCTTC. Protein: CASSTLDTTGYTF.

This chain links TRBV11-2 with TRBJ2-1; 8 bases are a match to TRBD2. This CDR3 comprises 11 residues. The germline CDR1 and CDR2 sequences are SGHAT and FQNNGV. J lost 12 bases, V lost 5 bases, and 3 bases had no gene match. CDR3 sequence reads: CASSELAGQFF. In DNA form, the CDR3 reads TGTGCCAGCAGCGAGCTAGCGGGGCAGTTCTTC.

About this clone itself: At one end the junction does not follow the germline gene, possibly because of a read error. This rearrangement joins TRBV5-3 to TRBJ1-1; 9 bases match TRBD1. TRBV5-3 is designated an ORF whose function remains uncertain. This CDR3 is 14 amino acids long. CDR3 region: CASSWALGQGTAFF. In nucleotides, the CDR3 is TGTGCCAGCAGCTGGGCCCTGGGACAGGGAACCGCTTTCTTT.

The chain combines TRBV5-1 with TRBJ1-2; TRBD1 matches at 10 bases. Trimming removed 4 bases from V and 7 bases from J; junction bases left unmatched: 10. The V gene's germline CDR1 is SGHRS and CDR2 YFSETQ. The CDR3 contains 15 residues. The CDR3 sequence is CASSGSGTGAGGYTF. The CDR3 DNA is TGCGCCAGCAGCGGATCCGGGACAGGGGCGGGTGGCTACACCTTC.

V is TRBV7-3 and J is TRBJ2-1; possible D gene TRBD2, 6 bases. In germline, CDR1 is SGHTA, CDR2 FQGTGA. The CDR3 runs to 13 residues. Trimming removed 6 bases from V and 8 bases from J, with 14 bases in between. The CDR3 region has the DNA TGTGCCAGCAGGAGACTAGAACGAGATGAGCAGTTCTTC. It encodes CASRRLERDEQFF.

In DNA, the CDR3 is TGTGCCAGCAGCCTCAAGTTACCGAGGAAAACCGGGGAGCTGTTTTTT. It yields the protein CASSLKLPRKTGELFF. The J gene is TRBJ2-2, the V gene TRBV28; D unclear. Germline CDR1 is MDHEN and CDR2 is SYDVKM. V lost 6 bases and J lost 5, with 19 bases in between. The CDR3 runs 16 residues. The full variable domain, completed using reference TRBV28 and TRBJ2-2, is DVKVTQSSRYLVKRTGEKVFLECVQDMDHENMFWYRQDPGLGLRLIYFSYDVKMKEKGDIPEGYSVSREKKERFSLILESASTNQTSMYLCASSLKLPRKTGELFFGEGSRLTVL.

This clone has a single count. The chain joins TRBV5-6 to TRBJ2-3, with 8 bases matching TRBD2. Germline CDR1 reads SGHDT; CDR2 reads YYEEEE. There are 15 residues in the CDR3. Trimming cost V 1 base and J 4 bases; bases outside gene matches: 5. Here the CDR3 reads CASSLLGGRPDTQYF. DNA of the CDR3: TGTGCCAGCAGCTTGCTAGGCGGGAGGCCAGATACGCAGTATTTT.

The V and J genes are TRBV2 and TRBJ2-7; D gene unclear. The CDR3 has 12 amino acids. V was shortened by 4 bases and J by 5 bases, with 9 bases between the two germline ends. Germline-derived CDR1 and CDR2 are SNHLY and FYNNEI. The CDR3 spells CASSGQADEQYF. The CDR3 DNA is TGTGCCAGCAGTGGCCAGGCGGACGAGCAGTACTTC.